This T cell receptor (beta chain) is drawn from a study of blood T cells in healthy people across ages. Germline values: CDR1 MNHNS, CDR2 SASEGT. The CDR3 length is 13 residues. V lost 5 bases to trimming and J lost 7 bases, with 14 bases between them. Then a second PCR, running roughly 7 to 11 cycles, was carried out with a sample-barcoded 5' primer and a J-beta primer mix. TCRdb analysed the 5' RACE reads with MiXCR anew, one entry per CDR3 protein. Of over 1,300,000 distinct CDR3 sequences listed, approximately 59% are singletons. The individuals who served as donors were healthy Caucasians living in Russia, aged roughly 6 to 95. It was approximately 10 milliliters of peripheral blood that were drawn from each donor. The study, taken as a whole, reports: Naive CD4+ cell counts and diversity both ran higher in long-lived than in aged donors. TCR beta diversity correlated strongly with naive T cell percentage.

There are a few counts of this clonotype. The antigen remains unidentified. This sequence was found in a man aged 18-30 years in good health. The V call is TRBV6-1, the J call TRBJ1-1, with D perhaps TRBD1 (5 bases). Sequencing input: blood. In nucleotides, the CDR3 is TGTGCCAGCAGTCCTTGGACTGGGGGTGAAGCTTTCTTT. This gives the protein CASSPWTGGEAFF.